This T cell receptor (beta chain) stems from a study of blood T cell repertoires in COVID-19. Study summary: Samples representing acute and convalescent COVID-19 were sourced from the United States, Italy and Spain. Nucleic acid was either cDNA or gDNA, and it came from T cells, B-cell-depleted T cells, or PBMCs.

Authors' methods: For nucleated cells, counts were estimated from reference gene primer amplification. The table came from immunoSEQ multiplex PCR; TCRdb's copy has only in-frame clones and leaves some out. The DNA was the basis for D and trimming; V, J and clone size are from that table. The sample consists of 200,000 to 250,000 clones, more than 65% of them appearing once. The germline gives CDR1 SGHAT, CDR2 FQDESV (reference sequence). V gave up 0 bases and J gave up 7 bases, with 10 bases separating them. There are 15 residues in the CDR3. This clone was recorded a few times. V is TRBV11-1 and J is TRBJ1-6; D unclear. Sequenced sample: peripheral blood. The origin of this receptor is a woman older than 75 with acute or convalescent COVID-19. The CDR3 is CASSLAYDRNSPLHF. DNA for the CDR3: TGTGCCAGCAGCTTAGCTTATGATCGGAATTCACCCCTCCACTTT. Combining the CDR3 with reference TRBV11-1 and TRBJ1-6 gives the whole variable domain EAEVAQSPRYKITEKSQAVAFWCDPISGHATLYWYRQILGQGPELLVQFQDESVVDDSQLPKDRFSAERLKGVDSTLKIQPAELGDSAMYLCASSLAYDRNSPLHFGNGTRLTVT.